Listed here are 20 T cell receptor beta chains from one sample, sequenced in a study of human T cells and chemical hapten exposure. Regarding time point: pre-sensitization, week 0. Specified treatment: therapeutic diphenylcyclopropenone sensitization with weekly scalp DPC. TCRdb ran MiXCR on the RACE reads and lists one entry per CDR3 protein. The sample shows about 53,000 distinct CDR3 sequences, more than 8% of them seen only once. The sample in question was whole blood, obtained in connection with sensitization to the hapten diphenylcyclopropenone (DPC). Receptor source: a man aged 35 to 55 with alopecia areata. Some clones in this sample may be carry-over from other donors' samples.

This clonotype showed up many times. CDR3 DNA: TGTGCCAGCAGTGACCGGGGGGGGGCCTATGGCTACACCTTC. This gives the protein CASSDRGGAYGYTF. J is TRBJ1-2 and V is TRBV2; tentative D call: TRBD1 (6 bases). This CDR3 spans 14 amino acids. Germline CDR1 SNHLY, CDR2 FYNNEI. The ends were cut back, 3 bases at V and 4 bases at J, with 12 bases in the middle.

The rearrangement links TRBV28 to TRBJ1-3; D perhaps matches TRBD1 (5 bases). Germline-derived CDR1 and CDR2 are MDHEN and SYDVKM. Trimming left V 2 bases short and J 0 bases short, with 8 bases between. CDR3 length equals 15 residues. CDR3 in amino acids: CASSLPGPSGNTIYF. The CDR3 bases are TGTGCCAGCAGTTTACCAGGGCCCTCTGGAAACACCATATATTTT.

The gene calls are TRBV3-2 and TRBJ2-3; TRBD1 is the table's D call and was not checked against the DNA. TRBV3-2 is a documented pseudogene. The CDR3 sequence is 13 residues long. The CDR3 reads CASSRYQGDTQYF. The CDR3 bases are TGTGCCAGCAGCCGGTACCAGGGGGATACGCAGTATTTT.

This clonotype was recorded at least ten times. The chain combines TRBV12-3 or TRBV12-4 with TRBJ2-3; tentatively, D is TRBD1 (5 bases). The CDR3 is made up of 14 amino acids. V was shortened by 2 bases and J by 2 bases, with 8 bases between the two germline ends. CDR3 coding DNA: TGTGCCAGCAGTTTAACAGGACCCACAGATACGCAGTATTTT. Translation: CASSLTGPTDTQYF.

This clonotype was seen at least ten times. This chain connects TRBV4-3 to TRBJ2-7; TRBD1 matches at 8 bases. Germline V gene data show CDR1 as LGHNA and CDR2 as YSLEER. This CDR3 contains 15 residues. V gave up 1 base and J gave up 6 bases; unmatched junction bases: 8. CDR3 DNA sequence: TGCGCCAGCAGCCAAGTAATTGGCAGGGGGCGCGAGCAGTACTTC. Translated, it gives CASSQVIGRGREQYF.

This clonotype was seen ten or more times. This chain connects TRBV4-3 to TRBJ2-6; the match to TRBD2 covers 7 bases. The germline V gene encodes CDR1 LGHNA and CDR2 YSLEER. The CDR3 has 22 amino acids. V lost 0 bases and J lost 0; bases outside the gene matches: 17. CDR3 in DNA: TGCGCCAGCAGCCAAGATCCAGTTGGGCAGGGACTACTACACTCTGGGGCCAACGTCCTGACTTTC. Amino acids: CASSQDPVGQGLLHSGANVLTF.

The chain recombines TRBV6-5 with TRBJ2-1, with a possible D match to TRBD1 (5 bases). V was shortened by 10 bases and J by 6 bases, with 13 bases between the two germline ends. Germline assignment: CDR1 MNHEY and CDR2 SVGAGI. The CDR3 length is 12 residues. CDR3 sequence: CATQVVSNEQFF. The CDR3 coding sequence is TGTGCCACACAGGTAGTAAGCAATGAGCAGTTCTTC.

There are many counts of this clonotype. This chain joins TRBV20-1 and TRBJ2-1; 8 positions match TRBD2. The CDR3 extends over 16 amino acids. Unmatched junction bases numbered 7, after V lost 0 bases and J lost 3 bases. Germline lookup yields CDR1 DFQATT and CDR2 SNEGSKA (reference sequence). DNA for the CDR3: TGCAGTGCTAGAGATCCGACTAGCGAACACTACAATGAGCAGTTCTTC. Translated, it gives CSARDPTSEHYNEQFF.

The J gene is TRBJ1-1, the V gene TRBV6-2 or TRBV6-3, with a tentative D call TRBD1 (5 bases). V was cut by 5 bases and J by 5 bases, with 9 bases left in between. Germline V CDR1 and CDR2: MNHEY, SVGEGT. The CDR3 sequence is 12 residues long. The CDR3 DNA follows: TGTGCCAGCAGTGACAGAAGGACTGAAGCTTTCTTT. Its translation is CASSDRRTEAFF.

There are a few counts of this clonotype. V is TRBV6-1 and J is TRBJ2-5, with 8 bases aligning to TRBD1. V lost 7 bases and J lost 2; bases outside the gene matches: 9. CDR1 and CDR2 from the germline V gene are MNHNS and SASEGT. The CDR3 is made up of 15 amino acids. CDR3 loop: CASKMDREIQETQYF. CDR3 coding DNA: TGTGCCAGCAAGATGGACAGGGAAATACAAGAGACCCAGTACTTC.

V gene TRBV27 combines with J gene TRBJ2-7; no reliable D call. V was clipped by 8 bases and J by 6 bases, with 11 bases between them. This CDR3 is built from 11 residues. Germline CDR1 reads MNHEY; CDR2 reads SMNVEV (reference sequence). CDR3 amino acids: CASSLSGEQYF. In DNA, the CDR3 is TGTGCCAGCTCGCTTAGTGGCGAGCAGTACTTC.

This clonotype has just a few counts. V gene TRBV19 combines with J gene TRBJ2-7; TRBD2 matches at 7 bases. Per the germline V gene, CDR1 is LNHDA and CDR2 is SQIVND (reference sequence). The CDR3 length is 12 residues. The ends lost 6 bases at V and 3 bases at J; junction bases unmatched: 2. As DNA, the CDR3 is TGTGCCAGTAGCCGGGGGGACTACGAGCAGTACTTC. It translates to CASSRGDYEQYF. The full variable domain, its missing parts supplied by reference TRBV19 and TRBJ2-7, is DGGITQSPKYLFRKEGQNVTLSCEQNLNHDAMYWYRQDPGQGLRLIYYSQIVNDFQKGDIAEGYSVSREKKESFPLTVTSAQKNPTAFYLCASSRGDYEQYFGPGTRLTVT.

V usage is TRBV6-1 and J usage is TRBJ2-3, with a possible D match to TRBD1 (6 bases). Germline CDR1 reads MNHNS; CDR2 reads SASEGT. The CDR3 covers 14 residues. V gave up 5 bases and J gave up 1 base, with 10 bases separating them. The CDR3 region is CASSHAGGTDTQYF. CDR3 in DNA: TGTGCCAGCAGTCACGCAGGGGGCACAGATACGCAGTATTTT.

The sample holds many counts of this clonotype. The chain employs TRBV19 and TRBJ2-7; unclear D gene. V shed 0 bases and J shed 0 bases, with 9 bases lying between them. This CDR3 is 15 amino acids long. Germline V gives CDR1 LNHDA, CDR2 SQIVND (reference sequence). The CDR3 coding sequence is TGTGCCAGTAGTATAGATTGGGTGAACTCCTACGAGCAGTACTTC. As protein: CASSIDWVNSYEQYF.

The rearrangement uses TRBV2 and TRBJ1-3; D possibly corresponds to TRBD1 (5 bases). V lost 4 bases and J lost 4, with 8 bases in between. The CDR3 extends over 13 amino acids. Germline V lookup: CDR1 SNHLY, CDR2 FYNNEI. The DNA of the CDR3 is TGTGCCAGCAGTGGGGGGTCCGGAAACACCATATATTTT. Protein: CASSGGSGNTIYF.

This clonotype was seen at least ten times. The CDR3 DNA sequence: TGTGCCAGCAGTTACGACGGAACCTACGAGCAGTACTTC. This sequence encodes CASSYDGTYEQYF. The chain is built from TRBV6-2 or TRBV6-3 and TRBJ2-7; the D is unclear. Germline V CDR1 and CDR2: MNHEY, SVGEGT. The CDR3 totals 13 residues. Trimming stripped 2 bases from V and 2 bases from J, with 7 bases between.

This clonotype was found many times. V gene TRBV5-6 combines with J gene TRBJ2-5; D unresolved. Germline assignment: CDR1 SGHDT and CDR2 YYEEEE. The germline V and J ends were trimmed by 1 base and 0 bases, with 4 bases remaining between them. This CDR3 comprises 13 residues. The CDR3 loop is CASSLTYQETQYF. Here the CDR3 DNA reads TGTGCCAGCAGCTTGACCTACCAAGAGACCCAGTACTTC.

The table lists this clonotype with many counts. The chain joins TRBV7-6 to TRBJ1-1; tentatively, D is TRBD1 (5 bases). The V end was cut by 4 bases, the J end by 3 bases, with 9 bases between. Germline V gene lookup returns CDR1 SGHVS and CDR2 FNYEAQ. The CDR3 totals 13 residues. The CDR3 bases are TGTGCCAGCAGCTCACAGGTATACACTGAAGCTTTCTTT. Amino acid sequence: CASSSQVYTEAFF. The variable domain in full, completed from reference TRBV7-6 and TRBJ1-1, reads GAGVSQSPRYKVTKRGQDVALRCDPISGHVSLYWYRQALGQGPEFLTYFNYEAQQDKSGLPNDRFSAERPEGSISTLTIQRTEQRDSAMYRCASSSQVYTEAFFGQGTRLTVV.

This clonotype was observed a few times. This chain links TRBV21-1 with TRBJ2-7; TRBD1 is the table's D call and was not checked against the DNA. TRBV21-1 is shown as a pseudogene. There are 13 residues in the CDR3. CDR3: CASNAGATYEQYF. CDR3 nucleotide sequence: TGTGCCAGCAACGCAGGGGCGACCTACGAGCAGTACTTC.

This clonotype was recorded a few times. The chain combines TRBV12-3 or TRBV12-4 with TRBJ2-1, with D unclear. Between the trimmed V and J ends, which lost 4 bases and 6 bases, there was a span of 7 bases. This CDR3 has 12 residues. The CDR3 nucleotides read TGTGCCAGCAGTTATTGGGTCAATGAGCAGTTCTTC. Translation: CASSYWVNEQFF.